This TCR beta chain derives from a study of cytomegalovirus exposure and HLA in healthy donors. Assay: immunoSEQ multiplex PCR; the TCRdb copy retains only in-frame clones and omits some. The sample records 180,000 or so clones, 86% being singletons. The CDR3 is 12 amino acids. Germline CDR1 MRHNA, CDR2 SNTAGT. J was trimmed by 1 base and V by 9 bases; bases with no gene match: 3. The rearrangement joins TRBV6-4 to TRBJ2-7, with TRBD1 matching over 7 bases. Material for sequencing was PBMCs. This TCR was sampled from a young man in good health and CMV-seropositive. CDR3 coding DNA: TGTGCCAGGTCGGGACAGTCCTACGAGCAGTACTTC. Protein: CARSGQSYEQYF.